The 30 T cell receptor beta chains in this list originate from one sample, sequenced in a study of regulatory T cells in long-lasting Graves disease. Time point of the sample: persistent/refractory GD, antithyroid drugs over 5 years with positive TRAb. PBMC RNA was the source of the TCR library. iRepertoire HTBI primers and Arm-PCR of CDR3 regions built TCR beta libraries. TCRdb itself ran the multiplex PCR reads through MiXCR, one entry per CDR3 protein. The sample includes 400,000 to 500,000 distinct CDR3 sequences, around 20% of them seen just once. The sample here was peripheral blood mononuclear cells (PBMCs), taken when the disease was refractory, from a patient treated with antithyroid drugs. The receptor set was obtained from a female donor with Graves disease.

As regards this clonotype: Given a far larger clone just one base away, this is likely a sequencing read error. The V and J genes are TRBV12-3 or TRBV12-4 and TRBJ2-2, with 7 positions matching TRBD1. J gave up 6 bases and V 6 bases, and 7 bases lay outside the gene matches. CDR3 length: 14 amino acids. The CDR3, as DNA: TGTGCCAGCAGAACAGGGGCCAACGCCGGGGAGCTGTTTTTT. Its translation: CASRTGANAGELFF.

The sample holds a few counts of this clonotype. The chain links TRBV30 to TRBJ1-5; a weak D match, TRBD1 (6 bases). Germline V gives CDR1 GTSNPN, CDR2 SVGIG (reference sequence). The CDR3 totals 14 residues. V was shortened by 3 bases and J by 7 bases, with 16 bases between the two germline ends. DNA for the CDR3: TGTGCCTGGAGCGGGGGTGGGGGCGGGCAGCCCCAGCATTTT. Protein product: CAWSGGGGGQPQHF.

A remark on this clonotype: This could be a read error, since a much larger clone is one nucleotide away. This sequence joins TRBV15 and TRBJ2-5; possible D gene TRBD2, 6 bases. CDR1 is LNHNV, CDR2 YYDKDF, per germline (reference sequence). This CDR3 contains 17 residues. CDR3 DNA sequence: TGTGCCACCAGCAGAGCTCGGGGACCAGTTACGGGGGAGATCCAGTACTTC. Its protein is CATSRARGPVTGEIQYF.

This clonotype was counted between two and nine times. The J gene is TRBJ1-2, the V gene TRBV20-1, with D maybe TRBD1 (6 bases). Trimming shortened V by 6 bases and J by 5 bases, and 13 bases separated the two germline ends. Germline values: CDR1 DFQATT, CDR2 SNEGSKA (reference sequence). The CDR3 runs to 12 residues. The CDR3 loop reads CSAKRQDYGYTF. The CDR3 region has the DNA TGCAGTGCCAAACGACAGGATTATGGCTACACCTTC.

V gene TRBV3-1 combines with J gene TRBJ2-1; 9 bases line up with TRBD2. There are 15 residues in the CDR3. The J segment lost 4 bases and the V segment lost 3 bases, leaving 4 bases of the junction unmatched. The germline CDR1 and CDR2 sequences are LGHDT and YNNKEL (reference sequence). CDR3 protein: CASSHPAGGYNEQFF. The CDR3 DNA reads TGTGCCAGCAGCCATCCAGCGGGAGGATACAATGAGCAGTTCTTC.

In its sample, this clonotype was seen a few times. The CDR3: CASSSGERLLSGANVLTF. CDR3 coding DNA: TGTGCCAGCAGCTCCGGCGAACGGCTCCTCTCTGGGGCCAACGTCCTGACTTTC. The chain combines TRBV7-3 with TRBJ2-6; D remains ambiguous. The CDR3 contains 18 residues. CDR1 SGHTA and CDR2 FQGTGA come from the germline V gene. V lost 4 bases to trimming and J lost 0 bases, with 16 bases between them.

The chain links TRBV29-1 to TRBJ1-1; no definite D call. Germline CDR1 reads SQVTM; CDR2 reads ANQGSEA. The CDR3 totals 13 residues. V gave up 3 bases and J gave up 4 bases, with 12 bases separating them. The CDR3 nucleotides are TGCAGCGTTGATGATTTGTCTGGCACTGAAGCTTTCTTT. As protein: CSVDDLSGTEAFF.

This clonotype was picked up a small number of times. CDR3: CSAPLIYGETQYF. CDR3 sequence (DNA): TGCAGTGCTCCCCTTATCTATGGGGAGACCCAGTACTTC. V and J are TRBV20-1 and TRBJ2-5; D unresolved. The germline V gene encodes CDR1 DFQATT and CDR2 SNEGSKA (reference sequence). V lost 5 bases and J 5 bases, leaving 15 bases between the germline ends. The CDR3 is 13 residues long.

V and J are TRBV4-2 and TRBJ2-7, with 9 positions matching TRBD1. CDR1 and CDR2 (germline): LGHNA, YNFKEQ. There are 15 residues in the CDR3. The junction had 6 bases not matched to a gene; V was cut back by 5 bases and J by 1 base. The CDR3 sequence: CASSSRQGVSYEQYF. Written as DNA, the CDR3 is TGTGCCAGCAGCTCGAGACAGGGGGTGTCCTACGAGCAGTACTTC.

J is TRBJ2-3 and V is TRBV28, with 8 bases identical to TRBD2. The CDR3 spans 15 residues. The V and J ends lost 4 bases and 5 bases, in that order; junction bases with no gene match: 8. Germline V CDR1 and CDR2: MDHEN, SYDVKM. The CDR3 bases are TGTGCCAGCAGTTACGCGGGAGGCTCCGTAGATACGCAGTATTTT. Residues: CASSYAGGSVDTQYF. Looking up the rest from reference TRBV28 and TRBJ2-3 gives the full variable domain: DVKVTQSSRYLVKRTGEKVFLECVQDMDHENMFWYRQDPGLGLRLIYFSYDVKMKEKGDIPEGYSVSREKKERFSLILESASTNQTSMYLCASSYAGGSVDTQYFGPGTRLTVL.

This clonotype appeared many times. The chain employs TRBV20-1 and TRBJ2-7; TRBD1 matches at 9 bases. The length of the CDR3 is 12 residues. Germline-derived CDR1 and CDR2 are DFQATT and SNEGSKA (reference sequence). The V and J ends lost 4 bases and 6 bases, in that order; junction bases with no gene match: 4. This chain's CDR3 is CSAIQGAGEQYF. Written as DNA, the CDR3 is TGCAGTGCTATACAGGGGGCGGGCGAGCAGTACTTC.

The CDR3 loop reads CASSMGTAKNIQYF. DNA for the CDR3: TGTGCCAGTAGTATGGGGACAGCCAAAAACATTCAGTACTTC. V usage is TRBV19 and J usage is TRBJ2-4; D may be TRBD1 or TRBD2 (5 bases each). V lost 3 bases to trimming and J lost 0 bases, with 6 bases between them. Germline lookup yields CDR1 LNHDA and CDR2 SQIVND (reference sequence). There are 14 residues in the CDR3.

V gene TRBV3-1 combines with J gene TRBJ2-7; 10 positions agree with TRBD2. There are 18 residues in the CDR3. From germline, CDR1 is LGHDT and CDR2 YNNKEL (reference sequence). Germline trimming cut 0 bases from V and 6 bases from J; bases unmatched to any gene: 14. CDR3 protein: CASSQDASGGALRAEQYF. In DNA form, the CDR3 reads TGTGCCAGCAGCCAAGATGCCAGCGGGGGGGCACTCCGGGCCGAGCAGTACTTC.

In this sample, this clonotype turned up a few times. The chain combines TRBV28 with TRBJ1-5, with D perhaps matching TRBD1 (5 bases). The CDR3 runs to 15 residues. Trimming took off 4 bases at V and 11 bases at J, with 21 bases between the two ends. Germline V gene sequence: CDR1 MDHEN, CDR2 SYDVKM. The CDR3 sequence: CASSSTRGARGAQHF. The CDR3 DNA is TGTGCCAGCAGTTCCACCCGGGGAGCCCGGGGGGCCCAGCATTTT.

This clonotype was counted at least ten times. The rearrangement uses TRBV3-1 and TRBJ2-2, with D possibly being TRBD2 (6 bases). The CDR3 runs to 16 residues. V gave up 4 bases and J gave up 1 base, with 13 bases separating them. Germline V gene data show CDR1 as LGHDT and CDR2 as YNNKEL (reference sequence). The CDR3 loop is CASSPERAKNTGELFF. The CDR3 bases are TGTGCCAGCAGCCCCGAGCGGGCCAAGAACACCGGGGAGCTGTTTTTT.

This sequence joins TRBV3-1 and TRBJ1-2; TRBD1 might be the D (5 bases). The CDR3 consists of 16 residues. V gave up 5 bases and J gave up 4 bases, with 20 bases separating them. Germline V gives CDR1 LGHDT, CDR2 YNNKEL (reference sequence). The CDR3 sequence is CASSSTPGLSGYGYTF. The CDR3 DNA reads as TGTGCCAGCAGCTCTACCCCAGGGCTCTCAGGCTATGGCTACACCTTC.

This clonotype was seen repeatedly, ten times or more. The chain employs TRBV7-3 and TRBJ1-5, with D unclear. Trimming removed 5 bases at V and 7 bases at J, with 12 bases between. Germline loops: CDR1 SGHTA, CDR2 FQGTGA. CDR3 length: 13 amino acids. The CDR3 protein is CASSPDAGQPQHF. CDR3 sequence (DNA): TGTGCCAGCAGCCCAGACGCAGGACAGCCCCAGCATTTT. The whole variable domain, filled in from reference TRBV7-3 and TRBJ1-5, reads GAGVSQTPSNKVTEKGKYVELRCDPISGHTALYWYRQSLGQGPEFLIYFQGTGAADDSGLPNDRFFAVRPEGSVSTLKIQRTERGDSAVYLCASSPDAGQPQHFGDGTRLSIL.

This clonotype was picked up many times. The CDR3 DNA sequence: TGTGCCACACGGACTAGCGGGGGCCAAGAGACCCAGTACTTC. Translation gives CATRTSGGQETQYF. The chain carries TRBV6-1 and TRBJ2-5, with 13 nucleotides matching TRBD2. The germline V gene has CDR1 MNHNS and CDR2 SASEGT. V dropped 10 bases and J dropped 1; count of bases not matched to a gene: 3. This CDR3 contains 14 residues.

This clonotype has a count of ten or more. CDR3 region: CATREGQGNGQYF. The CDR3 DNA sequence: TGTGCCACCAGAGAAGGACAGGGAAACGGGCAGTACTTC. The chain joins TRBV15 to TRBJ2-7; 8 bases match TRBD1. The CDR3 totals 13 residues. V dropped 6 bases and J dropped 9; count of bases not matched to a gene: 10. Germline values: CDR1 LNHNV, CDR2 YYDKDF (reference sequence).

This clonotype was detected ten times or more. V gene TRBV28 combines with J gene TRBJ2-5, with D possibly matching TRBD2 (6 bases). V dropped 5 bases and J dropped 5 bases, with 18 bases sitting between them. CDR1 MDHEN and CDR2 SYDVKM come from the germline V gene. This CDR3 has 15 residues. The CDR3: CASSNGSVLAETQYF. In nucleotides, the CDR3 is TGTGCCAGCAGTAACGGGAGTGTGCTTGCGGAGACCCAGTACTTC. The complete variable domain, with remaining parts taken from reference TRBV28 and TRBJ2-5, reads DVKVTQSSRYLVKRTGEKVFLECVQDMDHENMFWYRQDPGLGLRLIYFSYDVKMKEKGDIPEGYSVSREKKERFSLILESASTNQTSMYLCASSNGSVLAETQYFGPGTRLLVL.

V usage is TRBV25-1 and J usage is TRBJ1-6; TRBD1 might be the D (6 bases). Germline V gives CDR1 MGHDK, CDR2 SYGVNS. The CDR3 sequence is 15 residues long. V lost 5 bases to trimming and J lost 5 bases, with 13 bases between them. Written as DNA, the CDR3 is TGTGCCAGCAGTAGCGGACAGCCGAATAATTCACCCCTCCACTTT. It codes for CASSSGQPNNSPLHF.

This clonotype was seen ten or more times. V is TRBV2 and J is TRBJ2-5, with 9 bases fitting TRBD1. The CDR3 covers 15 residues. Unmatched junction bases numbered 9, after V lost 4 bases and J lost 6 bases. Per germline, CDR1 SNHLY and CDR2 FYNNEI. The CDR3 coding sequence is TGTGCCAGCAGTGTTGGCGGGACAGGGAGGAAGACCCAGTACTTC. It is translated as CASSVGGTGRKTQYF.

The count of this clonotype is one. CDR3 protein: CASSVGGDGNQPQHF. The CDR3 bases are TGTGCCAGCAGCGTAGGTGGGGACGGCAATCAGCCCCAGCATTTT. The rearrangement links TRBV9 to TRBJ1-5; weak D call: TRBD1 (5 bases). Germline V lookup: CDR1 SGDLS, CDR2 YYNGEE. The V gene lost 0 bases and the J gene lost 2 bases, with 9 bases spanning the gap. CDR3 size: 15 residues.

This clonotype was recorded a few times. The genes are TRBV12-3 or TRBV12-4 and TRBJ1-5; a possible D gene is TRBD1 (5 bases). V gave up 7 bases and J gave up 4 bases, with 14 bases separating them. CDR3 length: 14 amino acids. The CDR3 is CASTTGGENQPQHF. CDR3 coding DNA: TGTGCCAGCACAACCGGAGGGGAAAATCAGCCCCAGCATTTT.

This clonotype was counted between two and nine times. The chain uses TRBV29-1 and TRBJ1-2; perhaps TRBD1 as D (5 bases). Germline V gene lookup returns CDR1 SQVTM and CDR2 ANQGSEA. The CDR3 is 12 residues long. V shed 2 bases and J shed 7 bases, with 11 bases lying between them. As DNA, the CDR3 is TGCAGCGTTGAATGGGGGGACTCTGGCTACACCTTC. The encoded protein is CSVEWGDSGYTF.

The chain links TRBV5-5 to TRBJ1-1; D is unclear. Germline V CDR1 and CDR2: SGHKS, YYEKEE (reference sequence). The CDR3 spans 14 residues. Deletions cut 0 bases from V and 6 bases from J, with 12 bases between. The CDR3 sequence is CASSLGPLIAEAFF. Written as DNA, the CDR3 is TGTGCCAGCAGCTTGGGGCCCTTGATCGCTGAAGCTTTCTTT.

The chain recombines TRBV11-3 with TRBJ2-2; D may match TRBD1 or TRBD2 (6 bases each). Deletions cut 3 bases from V and 4 bases from J, with 9 bases between. CDR3 size: 14 residues. CDR1 SGHNT and CDR2 YENEEA come from the germline V gene. CDR3 coding DNA: TGTGCCAGCAGCTTCGGGGGCGGCACCGGGGAGCTGTTTTTT. This translates into CASSFGGGTGELFF.

This clonotype was seen a few times. The rearrangement joins TRBV25-1 to TRBJ2-7; weak D call: TRBD1 (7 bases). The CDR3 runs to 16 residues. Trimming removed 1 base from V and 5 bases from J, with 18 bases in between. The germline V gene encodes CDR1 MGHDK and CDR2 SYGVNS. The CDR3 DNA is TGTGCCAGCAGTGAATCGCGGCCAGGGGGGAGCCACGAGCAGTACTTC. Its translation: CASSESRPGGSHEQYF.

The V gene is TRBV20-1, the J gene TRBJ2-7, with D possibly TRBD1 on 5 matching bases. The CDR3 loop spans 12 amino acids. Trimming left V 6 bases short and J 1 base short, with 10 bases between. Germline V CDR1 and CDR2: DFQATT, SNEGSKA (reference sequence). CDR3 DNA sequence: TGCAGTGCCAAACGACAGTCCTACGAGCAGTACTTC. Translating gives CSAKRQSYEQYF.

This clonotype was counted ten times or more. This sequence joins TRBV20-1 and TRBJ2-5; 8 bases match TRBD2. The CDR3 has 15 residues. Trimming cost V 0 bases and J 5 bases; bases outside gene matches: 8. Germline CDR1 reads DFQATT; CDR2 reads SNEGSKA (reference sequence). CDR3 protein: CSARDGGSGIETQYF. CDR3 nucleotide sequence: TGCAGTGCTAGAGATGGTGGTAGCGGGATTGAGACCCAGTACTTC.